The 18 T cell receptor beta chains given below trace back to one sample, sequenced in a study of blood T cell repertoires in COVID-19. This table comes from immunoSEQ multiplex PCR, and its TCRdb copy is limited to in-frame clones, with some not included. The sample lists fewer than 200,000 clones; 70% to 90% were seen once. The sequenced sample was peripheral blood. These receptors were collected from a man aged 55 to 70 who had recovered from COVID-19.

CDR3 in DNA: TGTGCCAGCAGGGGCAGGGGGACTAGCGGCTCCCAAGAGACCCAGTACTTC. Translation gives CASRGRGTSGSQETQYF. The rearrangement links TRBV7-2 to TRBJ2-5; the match to TRBD2 covers 11 bases. The ends lost 6 bases at V and 1 base at J; junction bases unmatched: 10. In germline, CDR1 is SGHTA, CDR2 FQGNSA. This CDR3 comprises 17 residues. Based on the CDR3 plus reference TRBV7-2 and TRBJ2-5, the full variable domain is GAGVSQSPSNKVTEKGKDVELRCDPISGHTALYWYRQSLGQGLEFLIYFQGNSAPDKSGLPSDRFSAERTGGSVSTLTIQRTQQEDSAVYLCASRGRGTSGSQETQYFGPGTRLLVL.

CDR3 sequence: CASSERVGTEAFF. The CDR3, as DNA: TGTGCCAGCAGTGAGCGAGTAGGCACTGAAGCTTTCTTT. The gene calls are TRBV9 and TRBJ1-1; D remains ambiguous. The CDR3 consists of 13 residues. Trimming removed 5 bases at V and 4 bases at J, with 12 bases between. The germline V gene has CDR1 SGDLS and CDR2 YYNGEE.

The V call is TRBV3-1 (or the pseudogene TRBV3-2), the J call TRBJ2-7, with D possibly matching TRBD2 (6 bases). V was trimmed by 2 bases and J by 0 bases, leaving 17 bases between them. CDR3 size: 17 residues. Germline assignment: CDR1 LGHDT and CDR2 YNNKEL (reference sequence). CDR3 sequence: CASSQYWSSVNSYEQYF. As DNA, the CDR3 is TGTGCCAGCAGCCAATATTGGTCTAGCGTTAACTCCTACGAGCAGTACTTC.

This chain uses TRBV7-3 with TRBJ2-1; 12 bases are shared with TRBD2. Germline V gene lookup returns CDR1 SGHTA and CDR2 FQGTGA. V shed 5 bases, J shed 9 bases, and the junction held 5 bases outside the gene matches. The CDR3 extends over 14 amino acids. CDR3 region: CASSPQTSGGEQFF. Here the CDR3 DNA reads TGTGCCAGCAGCCCTCAGACTAGCGGGGGTGAGCAGTTCTTC. The entire variable domain, with the rest obtained from reference TRBV7-3 and TRBJ2-1, is as follows: GAGVSQTPSNKVTEKGKYVELRCDPISGHTALYWYRQSLGQGPEFLIYFQGTGAADDSGLPNDRFFAVRPEGSVSTLKIQRTERGDSAVYLCASSPQTSGGEQFFGPGTRLTVL.

The chain recombines TRBV5-6 with TRBJ1-4; D call uncertain. Germline values: CDR1 SGHDT, CDR2 YYEEEE. V lost 4 bases, J lost 8 bases, and 18 bases lay in between. The CDR3 runs to 15 residues. The CDR3 sequence: CASSQTKGTAEKLFF. CDR3 nucleotide sequence: TGTGCCAGCAGCCAGACAAAAGGCACGGCCGAAAAACTGTTTTTT.

This rearrangement joins TRBV10-2 to TRBJ2-7; 7 bases match TRBD1. Germline V lookup: CDR1 WSHSY, CDR2 SAAADI. The CDR3 sequence is 14 residues long. The V segment lost 7 bases and the J segment 1 base; nucleotides outside the gene matches: 7. This CDR3 is CASKRGLTSYEQYF. Here the CDR3 DNA reads TGCGCCAGCAAGAGGGGGCTAACTTCCTACGAGCAGTACTTC.

This clone was detected only a few times. The rearrangement links TRBV3-1 (or the pseudogene TRBV3-2) to TRBJ1-2; D gene unclear. This CDR3 has 12 residues. From germline, CDR1 is LGHDT and CDR2 YNNKEL (reference sequence). V shed 4 bases and J shed 7 bases, with 10 bases lying between them. The CDR3 reads CASSPGWIGYTF. The CDR3 region has the DNA TGTGCCAGCAGCCCCGGGTGGATTGGCTACACCTTC.

J is TRBJ2-3 and V is TRBV3-1 (or the pseudogene TRBV3-2); 12 bases are a match to TRBD2. The V gene's germline CDR1 is LGHDT and CDR2 YNNKEL (reference sequence). The CDR3 runs to 18 residues. The V segment lost 1 base and the J segment 4 bases; nucleotides outside the gene matches: 9. The CDR3 DNA reads as TGTGCCAGCAGCCAAGTGATACTAGCGGGGGGCGGAGCAGATACGCAGTATTTT. Amino acid sequence: CASSQVILAGGGADTQYF.

Of note for this clone: Its ends do not fully match the called genes, so a read error is possible. The rearrangement links TRBV2 to TRBJ1-1; 7 positions match TRBD1. This CDR3 has 14 residues. Germline V gene lookup returns CDR1 SNHLY and CDR2 FYNNEI. The CDR3 sequence is CASSIDRVNTEAFF. The CDR3 DNA follows: TGTGCCAGCAGTATTGACAGGGTGAATACTGAAGCTTTCTTT.

This clone showed up just a few times. V usage is TRBV5-1 and J usage is TRBJ1-1; TRBD1 matches 9 bases. Germline V lookup: CDR1 SGHRS, CDR2 YFSETQ. The CDR3 is 14 residues long. V was pared by 3 bases and J by 4 bases, with 4 bases of the junction left unmatched. The CDR3 bases are TGCGCCAGCAGCTGGGACAGGGAGGGCACTGAAGCTTTCTTT. This codes for CASSWDREGTEAFF.

This clone came up once. This chain uses TRBV30 with TRBJ2-3, with 8 positions matching TRBD2. The CDR3 spans 15 residues. From germline, CDR1 is GTSNPN and CDR2 SVGIG (reference sequence). Trimming at V came to 1 base and at J to 4 bases, leaving 7 bases not matched to a gene. The CDR3 sequence is CAWSGRGGRADTQYF. DNA for the CDR3: TGTGCCTGGAGTGGCCGGGGGGGCCGCGCAGATACGCAGTATTTT.

V usage is TRBV5-1 and J usage is TRBJ1-6, with D hard to call. With 6 bases removed from V and 0 bases from J, the gap between germline ends came to 10 bases. Germline values: CDR1 SGHRS, CDR2 YFSETQ. The CDR3 length is 15 residues. The CDR3 spells CASKAESSYNSPLHF. The CDR3, as DNA: TGCGCCAGCAAGGCGGAGAGCTCCTATAATTCACCCCTCCACTTT.

This clone was detected a few times. The rearrangement links TRBV7-3 to TRBJ2-1; D remains ambiguous. This CDR3 contains 13 residues. Trimming pared 10 bases from V and 6 bases from J, leaving 16 bases between. The germline CDR1 and CDR2 sequences are SGHTA and FQGTGA. The CDR3: CAITIPVLNEQFF. For the CDR3, the DNA is TGTGCCATTACGATACCCGTACTCAATGAGCAGTTCTTC.

The chain carries TRBV5-4 and TRBJ2-1; D is unclear. V was trimmed by 0 bases and J by 1 base, leaving 11 bases between them. Germline values: CDR1 SGHNT, CDR2 YYREEE (reference sequence). The CDR3 has 16 residues. CDR3 protein: CASSLGSSISYNEQFF. The CDR3 DNA follows: TGTGCCAGCAGCTTGGGGAGTAGCATATCCTACAATGAGCAGTTCTTC. The entire variable domain, with the rest obtained from reference TRBV5-4 and TRBJ2-1, is as follows: ETGVTQSPTHLIKTRGQQVTLRCSSQSGHNTVSWYQQALGQGPQFIFQYYREEENGRGNFPPRFSGLQFPNYSSELNVNALELDDSALYLCASSLGSSISYNEQFFGPGTRLTVL.

The chain combines TRBV5-1 with TRBJ2-3; 12 positions match TRBD2. CDR1 is SGHRS and CDR2 is YFSETQ in the germline V gene. The junction had 7 bases not matched to a gene; V was cut back by 7 bases and J by 7 bases. The CDR3 runs 14 residues. CDR3 sequence reads: CASSTSGGRNTQYF. CDR3 coding DNA: TGCGCCAGCTCCACTAGCGGGGGGCGAAATACGCAGTATTTT.

The V call is TRBV6-5, the J call TRBJ1-4; 9 nucleotides align to TRBD1. CDR1 and CDR2 (germline): MNHEY, SVGAGI. CDR3 length: 13 amino acids. The trim removed 8 bases at V and 6 bases at J, leaving 4 bases unmatched. CDR3 DNA sequence: TGTGCCAGCGAGGGACAGGGAGATGAAAAACTGTTTTTT. This codes for CASEGQGDEKLFF.

This chain links TRBV6-5 with TRBJ2-5, with TRBD2 as a possible D gene (5 bases). CDR3 length: 13 amino acids. V lost 7 bases and J lost 5, with 14 bases in between. The germline V gene encodes CDR1 MNHEY and CDR2 SVGAGI. The DNA of the CDR3 is TGTGCCAGCATCCGGGGTGTTTGGGAGACCCAGTACTTC. Translation gives CASIRGVWETQYF.

The J gene is TRBJ1-2, the V gene TRBV7-9; D perhaps matches TRBD1 (5 bases). Germline V gene sequence: CDR1 SEHNR, CDR2 FQNEAQ (reference sequence). The CDR3 length is 15 residues. V dropped 5 bases and J dropped 0 bases, with 13 bases sitting between them. CDR3 residues: CASSIRTQPNYGYTF. CDR3 nucleotide sequence: TGTGCCAGCAGCATACGGACACAGCCTAACTATGGCTACACCTTC.